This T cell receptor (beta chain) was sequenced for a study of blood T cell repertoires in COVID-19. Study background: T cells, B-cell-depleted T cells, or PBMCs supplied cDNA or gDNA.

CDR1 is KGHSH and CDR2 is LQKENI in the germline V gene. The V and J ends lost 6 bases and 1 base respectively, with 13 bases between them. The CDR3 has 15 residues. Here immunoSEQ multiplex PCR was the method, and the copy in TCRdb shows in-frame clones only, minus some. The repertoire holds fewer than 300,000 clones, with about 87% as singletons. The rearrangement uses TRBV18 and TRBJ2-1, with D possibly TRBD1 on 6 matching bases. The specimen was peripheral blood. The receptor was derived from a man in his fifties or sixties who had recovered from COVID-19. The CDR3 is CASSYRVASYNEQFF. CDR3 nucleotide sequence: TGTGCCAGCTCGTACAGGGTTGCATCCTACAATGAGCAGTTCTTC.